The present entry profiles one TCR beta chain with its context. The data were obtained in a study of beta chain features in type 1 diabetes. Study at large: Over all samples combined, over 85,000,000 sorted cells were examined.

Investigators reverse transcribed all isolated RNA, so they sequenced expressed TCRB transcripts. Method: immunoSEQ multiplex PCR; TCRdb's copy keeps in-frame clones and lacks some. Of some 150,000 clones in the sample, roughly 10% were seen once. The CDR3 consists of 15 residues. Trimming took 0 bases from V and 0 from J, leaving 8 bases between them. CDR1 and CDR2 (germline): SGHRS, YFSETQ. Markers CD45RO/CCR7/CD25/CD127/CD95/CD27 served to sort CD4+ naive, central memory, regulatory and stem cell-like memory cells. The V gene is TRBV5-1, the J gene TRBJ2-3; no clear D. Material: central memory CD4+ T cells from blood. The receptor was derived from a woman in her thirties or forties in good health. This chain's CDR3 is CASSLVRQSTDTQYF. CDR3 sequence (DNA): TGCGCCAGCAGCTTGGTCCGTCAGAGCACAGATACGCAGTATTTT.